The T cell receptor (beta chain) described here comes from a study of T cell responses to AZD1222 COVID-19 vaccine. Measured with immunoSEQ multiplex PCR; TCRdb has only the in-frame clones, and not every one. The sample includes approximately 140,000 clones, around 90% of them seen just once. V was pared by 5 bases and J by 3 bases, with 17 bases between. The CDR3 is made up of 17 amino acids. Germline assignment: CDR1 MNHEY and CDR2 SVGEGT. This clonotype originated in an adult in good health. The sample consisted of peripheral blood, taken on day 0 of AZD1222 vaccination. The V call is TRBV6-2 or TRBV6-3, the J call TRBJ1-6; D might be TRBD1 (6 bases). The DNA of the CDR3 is TGTGCCAGCAGTACGCCTCTGGACAGAATCTATAATTCACCCCTCCACTTT. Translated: CASSTPLDRIYNSPLHF.